The clone carrying this TCR beta chain has just a few counts. Its antigen is as yet unknown. This sample is drawn from a study of beta chain features in type 1 diabetes. Study details: When patients were set against healthy donors, age, gender and cell yields were similar. Broader study findings: TCRB CDR3s were moderately but significantly shorter in Type 1 diabetes patients in all four CD4+ subsets.

The authors reverse transcribed all of the isolated RNA, so sequencing captured expressed TCRB transcripts. Assay: immunoSEQ multiplex PCR; the TCRdb copy retains only in-frame clones and omits some. The top ten hold around 0.02% of the sample, which has 970,000 or so clones, 17% seen once. This CDR3 region has 16 residues. V shed 10 bases and J 5 bases; nucleotides not matched to a gene: 16. Germline CDR1 is WSHSY and CDR2 is SAAADI. The J gene is TRBJ2-7, the V gene TRBV10-2, with 11 bases aligning to TRBD2. This receptor was taken from a woman aged 18 to 35 in good health. The sample taken for sequencing was naive CD4+ T cells from blood. CDR3 coding DNA: TGCGCCACCGCACTCCCAACTAGCGGGAGTTTTAACGAGCAGTACTTC. Its protein product is CATALPTSGSFNEQYF.